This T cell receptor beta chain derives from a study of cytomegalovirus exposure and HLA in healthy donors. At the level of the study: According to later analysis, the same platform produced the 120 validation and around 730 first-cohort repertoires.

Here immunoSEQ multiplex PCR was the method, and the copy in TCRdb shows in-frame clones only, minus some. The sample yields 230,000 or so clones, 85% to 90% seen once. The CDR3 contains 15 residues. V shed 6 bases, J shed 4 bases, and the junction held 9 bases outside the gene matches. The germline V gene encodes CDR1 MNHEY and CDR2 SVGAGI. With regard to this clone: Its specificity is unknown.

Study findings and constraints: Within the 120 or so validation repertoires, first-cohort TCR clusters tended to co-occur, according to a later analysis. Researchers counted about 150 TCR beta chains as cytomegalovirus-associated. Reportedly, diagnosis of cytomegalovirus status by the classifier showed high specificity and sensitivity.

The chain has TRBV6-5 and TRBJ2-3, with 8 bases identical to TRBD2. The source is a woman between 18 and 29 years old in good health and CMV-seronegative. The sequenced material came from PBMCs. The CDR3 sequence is CASRIGTSASDTQYF. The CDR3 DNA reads TGTGCCAGCAGGATCGGGACTAGTGCTTCAGATACGCAGTATTTT.